Listed here are 31 T cell receptor beta chains from one sample, sequenced in a study of blood T cell repertoires in COVID-19. Using immunoSEQ multiplex PCR, the repertoire was profiled, and TCRdb retains in-frame clones only, with some absent. The table includes about 140,000 clones, around 82% detected once. The source material was PBMCs or T cells enriched from blood (not recorded which). These receptors came from a man aged 35 to 55 with acute COVID-19.

The V call is TRBV5-5, the J call TRBJ2-7; TRBD1 matches 7 bases. With V trimmed by 0 bases and J by 6 bases, 3 bases remained unmatched. The CDR3 runs to 13 residues. Germline CDR1 and CDR2: SGHKS and YYEKEE (reference sequence). The CDR3, as DNA: TGTGCCAGCAGCTTGGTGACAGGGTCCGAGCAGTACTTC. Encoded protein: CASSLVTGSEQYF.

This rearrangement joins TRBV5-1 to TRBJ1-1, with D possibly TRBD1 on 5 matching bases. This CDR3 is built from 15 residues. Between the trimmed V and J ends, which lost 0 bases and 5 bases, there was a span of 14 bases. Germline V gives CDR1 SGHRS, CDR2 YFSETQ. The CDR3, as DNA: TGCGCCAGCAGCTTGGATGGAGGGGCGAGGACTGAAGCTTTCTTT. This encodes CASSLDGGARTEAFF.

The J gene is TRBJ1-1, the V gene TRBV28; 7 nucleotides line up with TRBD1. This CDR3 is 16 amino acids long. Germline lookup yields CDR1 MDHEN and CDR2 SYDVKM. V shed 5 bases and J 4 bases; nucleotides not matched to a gene: 13. The CDR3 DNA reads TGTGCCAGCAGTCCGTCTCCCGCCACAGGGGCCACTGAAGCTTTCTTT. This codes for CASSPSPATGATEAFF.

This chain uses TRBV5-1 with TRBJ2-5; D might be TRBD1 (6 bases). Germline CDR1 SGHRS, CDR2 YFSETQ. Trimming shortened V by 2 bases and J by 0 bases, and 11 bases separated the two germline ends. This CDR3 comprises 15 residues. The CDR3 loop reads CASSFRDTNQETQYF. The CDR3 DNA follows: TGCGCCAGCAGCTTCCGGGACACCAACCAAGAGACCCAGTACTTC.

In its sample, this clone was seen a few times. The chain is built from TRBV14 and TRBJ2-2, with a weak D call TRBD1 (5 bases). This CDR3 comprises 14 residues. The V gene's germline CDR1 is SGHDN and CDR2 FVKESK. V was clipped by 4 bases and J by 3 bases, with 9 bases between them. The CDR3 nucleotides are TGTGCCAGCAGCCTCCAGGGTTACACCGGGGAGCTGTTTTTT. Amino acid sequence: CASSLQGYTGELFF.

The V gene is TRBV5-1, the J gene TRBJ2-5; 13 nucleotides match TRBD2. The V and J ends lost 4 bases and 5 bases, in that order; junction bases with no gene match: 5. The V gene's germline CDR1 is SGHRS and CDR2 YFSETQ. The CDR3 length is 15 residues. The CDR3 DNA is TGCGCCAGCAGCCCTAGGACTAGCGGGAGCGAGACCCAGTACTTC. Protein sequence: CASSPRTSGSETQYF.

CDR3 sequence (DNA): TGTGCCAGCAGGACACTGGTCGATACTGAAGCTTTCTTT. This translates into CASRTLVDTEAFF. This chain connects TRBV6-5 to TRBJ1-1; D remains unclear. Germline V gene sequence: CDR1 MNHEY, CDR2 SVGAGI. The CDR3 has 13 residues. Deletions cut 6 bases from V and 5 bases from J, with 13 bases between.

This clone was seen a few times. This chain joins TRBV15 and TRBJ1-1; D call uncertain. The CDR3 runs to 13 residues. V gave up 1 base and J gave up 2 bases, with 5 bases separating them. Germline assignment: CDR1 LNHNV and CDR2 YYDKDF (reference sequence). CDR3 sequence: CATSRVTNTEAFF. Written as DNA, the CDR3 is TGTGCCACCAGCAGAGTAACTAACACTGAAGCTTTCTTT. Complete variable domain (other parts from reference TRBV15 and TRBJ1-1): DAMVIQNPRYQVTQFGKPVTLSCSQTLNHNVMYWYQQKSSQAPKLLFHYYDKDFNNEADTPDNFQSRRPNTSFCFLDIRSPGLGDTAMYLCATSRVTNTEAFFGQGTRLTVV.

The chain uses TRBV28 and TRBJ1-3; a weak D match, TRBD1 (6 bases). Germline assignment: CDR1 MDHEN and CDR2 SYDVKM. The CDR3 covers 15 residues. V shed 3 bases and J shed 3 bases, with 12 bases lying between them. CDR3 residues: CASSLGGADGNTIYF. In nucleotides, the CDR3 is TGTGCCAGCAGTTTGGGGGGGGCTGATGGAAACACCATATATTTT.

This CDR3 reads CASSPLPAGNQPQHF. CDR3 sequence (DNA): TGTGCCAGCTCACCACTACCGGCGGGCAATCAGCCCCAGCATTTT. The chain has TRBV18 and TRBJ1-5; D uncertain. Trimming left V 1 base short and J 2 bases short, with 9 bases between. The length of the CDR3 is 15 residues. CDR1 is KGHSH and CDR2 is LQKENI in the germline V gene.

The chain's CDR3 is CASSLFTGGRNEQFF. In DNA form, the CDR3 reads TGCGCCAGCAGCTTGTTTACAGGGGGCAGGAATGAGCAGTTCTTC. The chain joins TRBV5-1 to TRBJ2-1, with TRBD1 identical over 9 bases. The CDR3 has 15 amino acids. The J segment lost 7 bases and the V segment lost 1 base, leaving 6 bases of the junction unmatched. Germline V lookup: CDR1 SGHRS, CDR2 YFSETQ.

This chain links TRBV9 with TRBJ1-6, with 7 bases that match TRBD1. The CDR3 is 16 residues long. Germline CDR1 is SGDLS and CDR2 is YYNGEE. V gave up 3 bases and J gave up 9 bases; unmatched junction bases: 12. CDR3 sequence (DNA): TGTGCCAGCAGCGAAAACGACAGGGCATTTCTTTCACCCCTCCACTTT. It translates to CASSENDRAFLSPLHF.

This chain links TRBV6-4 with TRBJ1-2; possibly TRBD1 for D (6 bases). Deletions cut 6 bases from V and 0 bases from J, with 11 bases between. Germline-derived CDR1 and CDR2 are MRHNA and SNTAGT. The CDR3 loop spans 14 amino acids. The CDR3 region has the DNA TGTGCCAGCAGGGCAGGGGCGCCTAACTATGGCTACACCTTC. Its protein is CASRAGAPNYGYTF.

This chain connects TRBV6-2 or TRBV6-3 to TRBJ2-7, with a weak D call TRBD1 (6 bases). The CDR3 is 16 amino acids. The V end was cut by 4 bases, the J end by 9 bases, with 25 bases between. Per germline, CDR1 MNHEY and CDR2 SVGEGT. The CDR3: CASSWTAGTWDAGQYF. The CDR3 DNA reads TGTGCCAGCAGTTGGACGGCCGGGACATGGGACGCAGGGCAGTACTTC.

The chain links TRBV5-4 to TRBJ1-2, with 7 bases fitting TRBD1. J was trimmed by 8 bases and V by 5 bases; bases with no gene match: 9. The germline V gene has CDR1 SGHNT and CDR2 YYREEE (reference sequence). The CDR3 covers 13 residues. As DNA, the CDR3 is TGTGCCAGCAGTCCCGACAGGGTGGGCGGCTACACCTTC. This translates into CASSPDRVGGYTF.

This chain connects TRBV5-1 to TRBJ1-2, with D uncertain. Trimming removed 5 bases from V and 8 bases from J, with 19 bases in between. CDR3 length: 14 residues. The germline V gene encodes CDR1 SGHRS and CDR2 YFSETQ. This CDR3 reads CASSTTEPRRGYTF. The CDR3 nucleotides are TGCGCCAGCAGTACCACTGAGCCTAGACGGGGCTACACCTTC.

This clone was seen more than once but under ten times. The chain links TRBV27 to TRBJ1-6; possibly TRBD1 for D (6 bases). CDR1 and CDR2 (germline): MNHEY, SMNVEV (reference sequence). The CDR3 has 17 residues. Trimming removed 0 bases at V and 10 bases at J, with 19 bases between. For the CDR3, the DNA is TGTGCCAGCAGTTTATCGGGGGGGGGCAGGGGAGGATCACCCCTCCACTTT. It translates to CASSLSGGGRGGSPLHF.

The chain couples TRBV29-1 to TRBJ1-2; D gene ambiguous. Trimming pared 6 bases from V and 6 bases from J, leaving 20 bases between. CDR1 and CDR2 (germline): SQVTM, ANQGSEA. The CDR3 consists of 14 residues. Written as DNA, the CDR3 is TGCAGCGTCCTATCGGAATACCACGGAGATGGCTACACCTTC. Translating gives CSVLSEYHGDGYTF.

This clone was observed once. The chain uses TRBV28 and TRBJ1-5; 9 bases are shared with TRBD1. The CDR3 extends over 12 amino acids. Looked up from germline, CDR1 is MDHEN and CDR2 is SYDVKM. The trim removed 9 bases at V and 4 bases at J, leaving 1 base unmatched. This chain's CDR3 is CASGTGNQPQHF. As DNA, the CDR3 is TGTGCCAGTGGGACAGGGAATCAGCCCCAGCATTTT.

The chain employs TRBV4-3 and TRBJ2-1; D might be TRBD2 (6 bases). Per the germline V gene, CDR1 is LGHNA and CDR2 is YSLEER. The CDR3 loop spans 15 amino acids. With 0 bases removed from V and 8 bases from J, the gap between germline ends came to 14 bases. CDR3 protein: CASSQDFGGRYEQFF. In DNA form, the CDR3 reads TGCGCCAGCAGCCAAGATTTCGGGGGTCGGTATGAGCAGTTCTTC.

This clone was counted a few times. CDR3 bases: TGTGCCAGCAGTCCCAGAGGCACTGAAGCTTTCTTT. Protein: CASSPRGTEAFF. This chain uses TRBV28 with TRBJ1-1; D unclear. Germline-derived CDR1 and CDR2 are MDHEN and SYDVKM. The CDR3 length is 12 residues. Between the trimmed V and J ends, which lost 5 bases and 4 bases, there was a span of 8 bases.

This sequence joins TRBV7-6 and TRBJ2-3; 8 bases match TRBD2. Germline-derived CDR1 and CDR2 are SGHVS and FNYEAQ. The CDR3 covers 15 residues. The V gene end was trimmed by 4 bases and the J gene end by 5 bases; junction bases not matched to a gene: 8. CDR3 nucleotides: TGTGCCAGCAGCTCATGGCGGGGGGCCCTAGATACGCAGTATTTT. Residues: CASSSWRGALDTQYF.

This chain links TRBV7-2 with TRBJ2-1; 9 nucleotides line up with TRBD2. The V gene's germline CDR1 is SGHTA and CDR2 FQGNSA. The CDR3 covers 18 residues. V was clipped by 1 base and J by 2 bases; unmatched bases: 9. In DNA, the CDR3 is TGTGCCAGCAGCTTAGGGATTTCTGGCGGGAGGGCCTACAATGAGCAGTTCTTC. It translates to CASSLGISGGRAYNEQFF.

The chain links TRBV15 to TRBJ2-5, with D hard to call. Germline-derived CDR1 and CDR2 are LNHNV and YYDKDF (reference sequence). V shed 5 bases and J shed 5 bases, with 12 bases lying between them. CDR3 length: 13 residues. The CDR3 DNA is TGTGCCACCAGCGCCCCTCTGCGGGAGACCCAGTACTTC. Translated: CATSAPLRETQYF.

This chain links TRBV5-1 with TRBJ2-5; 12 positions agree with TRBD2. Losses at the gene ends were 0 bases for V and 5 bases for J; bases not matched to a gene: 8. Germline CDR1 is SGHRS and CDR2 is YFSETQ. This CDR3 is built from 17 residues. The CDR3 loop reads CASSLGTSGILVETQYF. The CDR3 DNA reads TGCGCCAGCAGCTTGGGGACTAGCGGGATCCTTGTTGAGACCCAGTACTTC.

In this sample, this clone turned up a few times. This chain uses TRBV2 with TRBJ1-2; D might be TRBD1 (5 bases). The CDR3 is made up of 12 amino acids. V lost 5 bases and J lost 4, with 8 bases in between. Germline values: CDR1 SNHLY, CDR2 FYNNEI. The CDR3 nucleotides read TGTGCCAGCAGTCTTGGGGCCTATGGCTACACCTTC. Its protein product is CASSLGAYGYTF.

The genes are TRBV19 and TRBJ2-3, with 8 bases fitting TRBD2. Per the germline V gene, CDR1 is LNHDA and CDR2 is SQIVND (reference sequence). V was clipped by 0 bases and J by 2 bases; unmatched bases: 4. The CDR3 is 16 residues long. The CDR3 here is CASSIESSGTTDTQYF. CDR3 bases: TGTGCCAGTAGTATAGAGAGTAGCGGGACCACAGATACGCAGTATTTT.

This chain connects TRBV27 to TRBJ2-1, with D hard to call. Trimming left V 9 bases short and J 3 bases short, with 12 bases between. CDR1 and CDR2 from the germline V gene are MNHEY and SMNVEV (reference sequence). The CDR3 runs 13 residues. The chain's CDR3 is CASNAGRYNEQFF. CDR3 DNA: TGTGCCAGTAACGCCGGTCGCTACAATGAGCAGTTCTTC.

CDR3 amino acids: CASSHARQGFGTDTQYF. The DNA for the CDR3 is TGCGCCAGCAGCCATGCCCGACAGGGCTTTGGCACAGATACGCAGTATTTT. The chain has TRBV4-1 and TRBJ2-3, with 7 bases aligning to TRBD1. The CDR3 totals 17 residues. CDR1 and CDR2 from the germline V gene are MGHRA and YSYEKL. Unmatched junction bases numbered 10, after V lost 3 bases and J lost 1 base.

This chain links TRBV30 with TRBJ1-2; D remains unclear. V was pared by 3 bases and J by 2 bases, with 10 bases between. From germline, CDR1 is GTSNPN and CDR2 SVGIG (reference sequence). This CDR3 is 13 amino acids long. CDR3 protein: CAWRPQVNYGYTF. The CDR3 DNA reads TGTGCCTGGAGGCCTCAGGTGAACTATGGCTACACCTTC.

The V call is TRBV2, the J call TRBJ2-1, with 8 bases that match TRBD1. Germline lookup yields CDR1 SNHLY and CDR2 FYNNEI. The V gene end was trimmed by 6 bases and the J gene end by 6 bases; junction bases not matched to a gene: 7. CDR3 length equals 14 residues. For the CDR3, the DNA is TGTGCCAGCAGCCCGGACAGGGCAGGCAATGAGCAGTTCTTC. This translates into CASSPDRAGNEQFF. Full variable domain (remainder filled in from reference TRBV2 and TRBJ2-1): EPEVTQTPSHQVTQMGQEVILRCVPISNHLYFYWYRQILGQKVEFLVSFYNNEISEKSEIFDDQFSVERPDGSNFTLKIRSTKLEDSAMYFCASSPDRAGNEQFFGPGTRLTVL.